This T cell receptor (beta chain) was found in a study of cytomegalovirus exposure and HLA in healthy donors. 13 Jbeta primers and 60 Vbeta primers were used for the PCR. Only in-frame clones appear in the TCRdb table, and some are missing; sequencing was by immunoSEQ multiplex PCR. The sample yields approximately 92,000 clones, roughly 63% seen once. Nominally healthy donors were sampled, though unrecorded immune exposures were likely. Sequenced input: PBMCs. This receptor was taken from a man in his forties or fifties in good health and CMV-seronegative.

The CDR3 nucleotides read TGTGCCAGCAGCTTAGGGACCCCGGGCGGGTACACTGAAGCTTTCTTT. This codes for CASSLGTPGGYTEAFF. The rearrangement links TRBV7-2 to TRBJ1-1; D not certain. CDR1 is SGHTA, CDR2 FQGNSA, per germline. CDR3 size: 16 residues. V was shortened by 1 base and J by 3 bases, with 15 bases between the two germline ends.